Listed below are T cell receptor beta chains from one sample, sequenced in a study of beta chain features in type 1 diabetes. Clones were sequenced by immunoSEQ multiplex PCR, and TCRdb holds only the in-frame ones, with some missing. This table holds a few hundred thousand clones, about 14% found once. Sequences were obtained from naive CD4+ T cells from blood. The receptor set was obtained from a woman between 18 and 30 years old in good health. CDR3s include the opening cysteine and the closing phenylalanine or tryptophan. Fields, in order: V gene, clone size, J gene, D gene, CDR3 DNA, CDR3 protein. D genes are given only for firm matches. For some rows the clone size is stated as once, few or many, or as a class when expanded; others skip it.

v_call: TRBV7-3
clone_size: NA
j_call: TRBJ2-3
d_call: NA
cdr3_nt: TGTGCCAGCAGCTTAAAAGCGGGCTACACAGATACGCAGTATTTT
cdr3_aa: CASSLKAGYTDTQYF

v_call: TRBV29-1
clone_size: NA
j_call: TRBJ1-5
d_call: TRBD1
cdr3_nt: TGCAGCGTTGAAGATTCAGGGGGTCAGCCCCAGCATTTT
cdr3_aa: CSVEDSGGQPQHF

v_call: TRBV5-6
clone_size: NA
j_call: TRBJ2-3
d_call: TRBD1
cdr3_nt: TGTGCCAGCAGTTCCCCTGACAGGGAAGGGCAGTATTTT
cdr3_aa: CASSSPDREGQYF

v_call: TRBV14
clone_size: once
j_call: TRBJ1-4
d_call: NA
cdr3_nt: TGTGCCAGCAGCCAAGAAGGAATGCGGGGGATCGAAAAACTGTTTTTT
cdr3_aa: CASSQEGMRGIEKLFF

v_call: TRBV13
clone_size: few
j_call: TRBJ1-1
d_call: NA
cdr3_nt: TGTGCCAGCTCCCTATCGGGGAGCACTGAAGCTTTCTTT
cdr3_aa: CASSLSGSTEAFF

v_call: TRBV25-1
clone_size: NA
j_call: TRBJ2-3
d_call: NA
cdr3_nt: TGTGCCAGCAGTGAATCCGGGACAATTCCAGATACGCAGTATTTT
cdr3_aa: CASSESGTIPDTQYF

v_call: TRBV28
clone_size: NA
j_call: TRBJ2-7
d_call: TRBD1
cdr3_nt: TGTGCCAGCAGTTTACGGACAGGGTCCAAAGACGAGCAGTACTTC
cdr3_aa: CASSLRTGSKDEQYF

v_call: TRBV4-1
clone_size: NA
j_call: TRBJ2-1
d_call: TRBD2
cdr3_nt: TGCGCCAGCAGCCTCCAACCGGGACTAGCGGGAGATGAGCAGTTCTTC
cdr3_aa: CASSLQPGLAGDEQFF

v_call: TRBV28
clone_size: few
j_call: TRBJ2-5
d_call: NA
cdr3_nt: TGTGCCAGCAGTAGACAGAATTTGAAGACCCAGTACTTC
cdr3_aa: CASSRQNLKTQYF

v_call: TRBV5-1
clone_size: NA
j_call: TRBJ2-7
d_call: NA
cdr3_nt: TGCGCCAGCAGCTTGGGGGACTCCGTCTCCTACGAGCAGTACTTC
cdr3_aa: CASSLGDSVSYEQYF

v_call: TRBV30
clone_size: few
j_call: TRBJ1-4
d_call: NA
cdr3_nt: TGTGCCTGGACACAGAGTAATGAAAAACTGTTTTTT
cdr3_aa: CAWTQSNEKLFF

v_call: TRBV14
clone_size: NA
j_call: TRBJ2-7
d_call: NA
cdr3_nt: TGTGCCAGCAGCCAAGCCGGGACTGCCACCTACGAGCAGTACTTC
cdr3_aa: CASSQAGTATYEQYF

v_call: TRBV7-3
clone_size: NA
j_call: TRBJ2-6
d_call: NA
cdr3_nt: TGTGCCAGCAGCTTGGACTCCCTCCCCTCTGGGGCCAACGTCCTGACTTTC
cdr3_aa: CASSLDSLPSGANVLTF

v_call: TRBV5-4
clone_size: few
j_call: TRBJ2-1
d_call: TRBD2
cdr3_nt: TGTGCCAGCAGCTTACTAGCGGGCTCCTACAATGAGCAGTTCTTC
cdr3_aa: CASSLLAGSYNEQFF

v_call: TRBV6-5
clone_size: few
j_call: TRBJ1-2
d_call: TRBD1
cdr3_nt: TGTGCCAGCAGTCGCGGACAGGGAAGCTACACCTTC
cdr3_aa: CASSRGQGSYTF

v_call: TRBV25-1
clone_size: few
j_call: TRBJ2-1
d_call: TRBD2
cdr3_nt: TGTGCCAGCAGTAAAACACTAGCGGGAGGAAAGGCTGAGCAGTTCTTC
cdr3_aa: CASSKTLAGGKAEQFF

v_call: TRBV30
clone_size: few
j_call: TRBJ1-1
d_call: TRBD1
cdr3_nt: TGTGCCTGGAGTGCCTTGACAGGGTACACTGAAGCTTTCTTT
cdr3_aa: CAWSALTGYTEAFF

v_call: TRBV28
clone_size: NA
j_call: TRBJ2-5
d_call: NA
cdr3_nt: TGTGCCAGCAGTCCCTCAAGAGCCCAAGAGACCCAGTACTTC
cdr3_aa: CASSPSRAQETQYF

v_call: TRBV25-1
clone_size: NA
j_call: TRBJ2-3
d_call: TRBD2
cdr3_nt: TGTGCCAGCAGTGAAGGGCTAGCGGGCTGGGATACGCAGTATTTT
cdr3_aa: CASSEGLAGWDTQYF

v_call: TRBV5-1
clone_size: NA
j_call: TRBJ2-3
d_call: NA
cdr3_nt: TGCGCCAGCAGCCTCGGACTCCTCACAGATACGCAGTATTTT
cdr3_aa: CASSLGLLTDTQYF

v_call: TRBV9
clone_size: NA
j_call: TRBJ2-1
d_call: NA
cdr3_nt: TGTGCCAGCAGCTCAAACGTTGTACAGGAGCAGTTCTTC
cdr3_aa: CASSSNVVQEQFF

v_call: TRBV9
clone_size: NA
j_call: TRBJ1-2
d_call: NA
cdr3_nt: TGTGCCAGCAGCGTAGAGGGGGGGGGCTACACCTTC
cdr3_aa: CASSVEGGGYTF

v_call: TRBV7-9
clone_size: few
j_call: TRBJ1-2
d_call: TRBD1
cdr3_nt: TGTGCCAGCAGCTTAGGAGAGGGACAGGGAGGCTATGGCTACACCTTC
cdr3_aa: CASSLGEGQGGYGYTF

v_call: TRBV28
clone_size: NA
j_call: TRBJ2-3
d_call: TRBD1
cdr3_nt: TGTGCCAGCAGCCCAGGGACAGGCACGCAGTATTTT
cdr3_aa: CASSPGTGTQYF

v_call: TRBV29-1
clone_size: few
j_call: TRBJ1-1
d_call: NA
cdr3_nt: TGCAGCGCTACCCCGATGATAGGGGTTTACACTGAAGCTTTCTTT
cdr3_aa: CSATPMIGVYTEAFF

v_call: TRBV7-2
clone_size: few
j_call: TRBJ2-1
d_call: NA
cdr3_nt: TGTGCCAGCAGCCCACACCGAGCGCTGAGCTCCTACAATGAGCAGTTCTTC
cdr3_aa: CASSPHRALSSYNEQFF

v_call: TRBV4-1
clone_size: once
j_call: TRBJ1-1
d_call: NA
cdr3_nt: TGCGCCAGCAGCCACAATTTAGCGGCTGTGGTTGAAGCTTTCTTT
cdr3_aa: CASSHNLAAVVEAFF

v_call: TRBV29-1
clone_size: few
j_call: TRBJ2-3
d_call: NA
cdr3_nt: TGCAGCGTTGTGCTGGGCGCAGATACGCAGTATTTT
cdr3_aa: CSVVLGADTQYF

v_call: TRBV29-1
clone_size: few
j_call: TRBJ2-6
d_call: NA
cdr3_nt: TGCAGCGTTGCCGTGAGCGGGGCCAACGTCCTGACTTTC
cdr3_aa: CSVAVSGANVLTF

v_call: TRBV28
clone_size: few
j_call: TRBJ1-5
d_call: NA
cdr3_nt: TGTGCCAGCAGTTTTGGGGGGAGTGGCAATCAGCCCCAGCATTTT
cdr3_aa: CASSFGGSGNQPQHF

v_call: TRBV5-4
clone_size: NA
j_call: TRBJ2-1
d_call: NA
cdr3_nt: TGTGCCAGCAGCTCGACTACCGTCTCCCCCAATGAGCAGTTCTTC
cdr3_aa: CASSSTTVSPNEQFF

v_call: TRBV28
clone_size: few
j_call: TRBJ1-5
d_call: NA
cdr3_nt: TGTGCCAGCAGTCTGAAAGACAGGTTTAATCAGCCCCAGCATTTT
cdr3_aa: CASSLKDRFNQPQHF

v_call: TRBV27
clone_size: NA
j_call: TRBJ2-2
d_call: TRBD2
cdr3_nt: TGTGCCAGCAGCGGACTAGCGGGAGGGCCAGTCACCGGGGAGCTGTTTTTT
cdr3_aa: CASSGLAGGPVTGELFF

v_call: TRBV30
clone_size: NA
j_call: TRBJ2-7
d_call: TRBD1
cdr3_nt: TGTGCCTGGAAAAACCCGACAGGGACAGCCTACGAGCAGTACTTC
cdr3_aa: CAWKNPTGTAYEQYF

v_call: TRBV5-6
clone_size: NA
j_call: TRBJ2-5
d_call: NA
cdr3_nt: TGTGCCAGCAGCTTGGACAGGGAACAAGAGACCCAGTACTTC
cdr3_aa: CASSLDREQETQYF

v_call: TRBV6-1
clone_size: few
j_call: TRBJ2-2
d_call: NA
cdr3_nt: TGTGCCAGCAGTGGGGACATGCTGAACACCGGGGAGCTGTTTTTT
cdr3_aa: CASSGDMLNTGELFF

v_call: TRBV9
clone_size: NA
j_call: TRBJ2-6
d_call: TRBD2
cdr3_nt: TGTGCCAGCAGCCGGTTACCGGGACTATCCTCTGGGGCCAACGTCCTGACTTTC
cdr3_aa: CASSRLPGLSSGANVLTF

v_call: TRBV18
clone_size: NA
j_call: TRBJ2-5
d_call: NA
cdr3_nt: TGTGCCAGCTCACCACCTTCAGTTCAGGAGACCCAGTACTTC
cdr3_aa: CASSPPSVQETQYF

v_call: TRBV28
clone_size: NA
j_call: TRBJ1-4
d_call: TRBD1
cdr3_nt: TGTGCCAGCAGTCGGGGACAGGGTCCCGAAAAACTGTTTTTT
cdr3_aa: CASSRGQGPEKLFF

v_call: TRBV2
clone_size: NA
j_call: TRBJ1-5
d_call: TRBD1
cdr3_nt: TGTGCCAGCGGGACAGGCCGACAGCATTTT
cdr3_aa: CASGTGRQHF

v_call: TRBV9
clone_size: NA
j_call: TRBJ1-1
d_call: NA
cdr3_nt: TGTGCCAGCAGCGCCTACTCAGGGGTGACTGAAGCTTTCTTT
cdr3_aa: CASSAYSGVTEAFF

v_call: TRBV18
clone_size: NA
j_call: TRBJ1-5
d_call: NA
cdr3_nt: TGTGCCAGCTCTGCTGGGGTGGGAGTCACCAATCAGCCCCAGCATTTT
cdr3_aa: CASSAGVGVTNQPQHF

v_call: TRBV4-1
clone_size: few
j_call: TRBJ2-7
d_call: NA
cdr3_nt: TGCGCCAGCAGCCAAGGGCCCAGGGGAAGGGAGCAGTACTTC
cdr3_aa: CASSQGPRGREQYF

v_call: TRBV30
clone_size: NA
j_call: TRBJ2-2
d_call: TRBD2
cdr3_nt: TGTGCCTGGAGTGTACGAGGACTAGCGAACACCGGGGAGCTGTTTTTT
cdr3_aa: CAWSVRGLANTGELFF